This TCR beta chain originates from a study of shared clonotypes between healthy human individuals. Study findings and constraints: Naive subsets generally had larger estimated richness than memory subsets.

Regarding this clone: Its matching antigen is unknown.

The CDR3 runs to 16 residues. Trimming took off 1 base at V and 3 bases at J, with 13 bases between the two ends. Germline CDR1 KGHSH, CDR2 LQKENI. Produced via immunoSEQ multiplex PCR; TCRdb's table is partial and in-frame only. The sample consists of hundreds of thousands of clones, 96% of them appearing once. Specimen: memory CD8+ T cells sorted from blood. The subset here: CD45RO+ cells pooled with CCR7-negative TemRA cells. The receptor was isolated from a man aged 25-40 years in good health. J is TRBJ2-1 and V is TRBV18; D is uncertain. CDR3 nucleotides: TGTGCCAGCTCACCACGAGTAGCTGACCTCTACAATGAGCAGTTCTTC. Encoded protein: CASSPRVADLYNEQFF. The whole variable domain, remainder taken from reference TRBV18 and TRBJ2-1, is NAGVMQNPRHLVRRRGQEARLRCSPMKGHSHVYWYRQLPEEGLKFMVYLQKENIIDESGMPKERFSAEFPKEGPSILRIQQVVRGDSAAYFCASSPRVADLYNEQFFGPGTRLTVL.